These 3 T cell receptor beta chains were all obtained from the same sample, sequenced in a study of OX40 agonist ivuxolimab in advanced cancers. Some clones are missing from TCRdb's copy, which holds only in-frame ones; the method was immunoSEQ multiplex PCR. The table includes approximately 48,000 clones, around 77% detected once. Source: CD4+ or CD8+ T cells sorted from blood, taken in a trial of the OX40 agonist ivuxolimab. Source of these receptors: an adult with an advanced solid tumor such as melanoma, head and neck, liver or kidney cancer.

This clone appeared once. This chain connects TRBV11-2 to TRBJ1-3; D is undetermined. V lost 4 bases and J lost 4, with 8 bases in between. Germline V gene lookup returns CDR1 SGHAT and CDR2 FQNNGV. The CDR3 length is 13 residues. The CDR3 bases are TGTGCCAGCAGCTCCGGAGGCGGAAACACCATATATTTT. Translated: CASSSGGGNTIYF.

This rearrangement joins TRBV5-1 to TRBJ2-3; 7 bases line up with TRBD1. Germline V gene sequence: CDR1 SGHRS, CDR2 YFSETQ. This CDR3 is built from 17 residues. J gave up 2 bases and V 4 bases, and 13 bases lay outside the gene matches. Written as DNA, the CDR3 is TGCGCCAGCAGCAGGGGGACAGCTGCACCATTCACAGATACGCAGTATTTT. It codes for CASSRGTAAPFTDTQYF.

The CDR3 loop is CSVVLYRNTEAFF. As DNA, the CDR3 is TGCAGCGTTGTGCTGTATCGGAACACTGAAGCTTTCTTT. V is TRBV29-1 and J is TRBJ1-1; D uncertain. V was clipped by 4 bases and J by 1 base, with 10 bases between them. This CDR3 has 13 residues. CDR1 is SQVTM, CDR2 ANQGSEA, per germline. Filled out from reference TRBV29-1 and TRBJ1-1, the complete variable domain reads SAVISQKPSRDICQRGTSLTIQCQVDSQVTMMFWYRQQPGQSLTLIATANQGSEATYESGFVIDKFPISRPNLTFSTLTVSNMSPEDSSIYLCSVVLYRNTEAFFGQGTRLTVV.